The 30 T cell receptor beta chains below all came from one sample that was sequenced in a study of T cell clonality in common variable immunodeficiency. General study findings and limits: Common variable immunodeficiency TCR beta sequences reportedly had fewer deletions and N-nucleotide insertions.

Clones were read by immunoSEQ multiplex PCR, and TCRdb kept only the in-frame ones, dropping some. Observed in the sample are 30,000 to 40,000 clones, none of them singletons. No antigen has been assigned to these receptors. Sequencing was done on a sample of peripheral blood mononuclear cells. The receptors come from a human donor with common variable immunodeficiency.

Ten or more counts support this clone. The read terminates 3 residues before the CDR3 end, so the remaining end is supplied by the germline J gene. This chain links TRBV7-3 with TRBJ2-1; D not certain. The CDR3 is 15 amino acids. Trimming removed 4 bases at V and 5 bases at J, with 15 bases between. From germline, CDR1 is SGHTA and CDR2 FQGTGA. CDR3: CASSSSPGPNNEQFF. The CDR3 bases that were read are TGTGCCAGCAGCTCCTCACCGGGTCCAAACAATGAG.

Of note for this clone: The sequenced fragment ends 3 residues before the CDR3 boundary, so the rest is inferred from the germline J gene. The chain recombines TRBV7-9 with TRBJ2-3; D may be TRBD1 (6 bases). This CDR3 has 13 residues. Germline values: CDR1 SEHNR, CDR2 FQNEAQ (reference sequence). Trimming cost V 8 bases and J 1 base, with 10 bases left between them. The CDR3 DNA, read in part, is TGTGCCAGCGGGGCAGGGGGCACAGATACG. It translates to CASGAGGTDT. The entire CDR3 sequence reads CASGAGGTDTQYF.

The sample holds a few counts of this clone. The DNA ends 3 residues before the CDR3 does, and the rest of the CDR3 is filled in from the germline J gene. The V call is TRBV10-2, the J call TRBJ2-3; D gene unclear. Per the germline V gene, CDR1 is WSHSY and CDR2 is SAAADI. The CDR3 is 12 residues long. Trimming shortened V by 2 bases and J by 3 bases, and 3 bases separated the two germline ends. CDR3 sequence: CASSERTDTQYF. The DNA read from the CDR3 is TGCGCCAGCAGTGAGAGGACAGATACG.

Regarding this clone: The sequence runs out 3 residues before the end of the CDR3; the remainder is reconstructed from the germline J gene. The chain combines TRBV19 with TRBJ2-2; the D gene is possibly TRBD1 (5 bases). Germline CDR1 reads LNHDA; CDR2 reads SQIVND (reference sequence). CDR3 length equals 15 residues. V lost 7 bases, J lost 3 bases, and 15 bases lay in between. CDR3: CASNPQGADTGELFF. The CDR3 bases that were read are TGTGCCAGTAACCCACAAGGGGCAGACACCGGGGAG. Filled out from reference TRBV19 and TRBJ2-2, the complete variable domain reads DGGITQSPKYLFRKEGQNVTLSCEQNLNHDAMYWYRQDPGQGLRLIYYSQIVNDFQKGDIAEGYSVSREKKESFPLTVTSAQKNPTAFYLCASNPQGADTGELFFGEGSRLTVL.

This clone showed up just a few times. The read gets to within 3 residues of the CDR3 end, and the germline J gene fills in the rest. This chain connects TRBV18 to TRBJ1-2; the match to TRBD1 covers 11 bases. The CDR3 runs to 16 residues. Per the germline V gene, CDR1 is KGHSH and CDR2 is LQKENI. V gave up 1 base and J gave up 0 bases; unmatched junction bases: 1. Incomplete CDR3 DNA: TGTGCCAGCTCACCACGGACAGGGGGCCCTAACTATGGC. Translating it yields CASSPRTGGPNYG. The whole CDR3 region reads CASSPRTGGPNYGYTF.

A note on this clone: The observed sequence ends 3 residues before the CDR3 terminus, with the missing tail filled in from the germline J gene. This chain links TRBV19 with TRBJ2-7; 7 bases agree with TRBD1. CDR1 and CDR2 (germline): LNHDA, SQIVND (reference sequence). Trimming took 3 bases from V and 2 from J; bases not matched to a gene: 7. The CDR3 sequence is 15 residues long. The part of the CDR3 DNA that was read is TGTGCCAGTAGTATTGGGACAGAAGGCACCTACGAG. As protein: CASSIGTEGTYE. The CDR3 in its entirety is CASSIGTEGTYEQYF.

A few counts support this clone. With the read ending 3 residues before the CDR3 end, the germline J gene is used to fill in that end. This specimen includes other DNA sequences encoding the same CDR3. The chain recombines TRBV30 with TRBJ1-4, with 11 nucleotides matching TRBD1. This CDR3 has 14 residues. CDR1 is GTSNPN, CDR2 SVGIG, per germline (reference sequence). Losses at the gene ends were 3 bases for V and 8 bases for J; bases not matched to a gene: 5. The CDR3 spells CAWSPGQGGEKLFF. Incomplete CDR3 DNA: TGTGCCTGGAGCCCGGGACAGGGGGGGGAAAAA.

This clone has more than one count but fewer than ten. The missing CDR3 end, 3 residues past where the read stops, is filled in from the germline J gene. The chain carries TRBV10-1 and TRBJ2-7; 9 positions agree with TRBD2. The germline gives CDR1 WNHNN, CDR2 SYGVQD (reference sequence). The CDR3 sequence is 13 residues long. Trimming took 11 bases from V and 4 from J; bases not matched to a gene: 9. CDR3 DNA (partial): TGCGCCCGCCAGGGCGGGGGGGCGTACGAG. Its translation: CARQGGGAYE. The entire CDR3 protein is CARQGGGAYEQYF.

Remarks on this clone: The observed sequence ends 3 residues before the CDR3 terminus, with the missing tail filled in from the germline J gene. This rearrangement joins TRBV30 to TRBJ2-7; D gene unclear. This CDR3 has 13 residues. Trimming cost V 0 bases and J 5 bases, with 11 bases left between them. Germline-derived CDR1 and CDR2 are GTSNPN and SVGIG (reference sequence). CDR3: CAWSVGWANEQYF. Partial CDR3 DNA: TGTGCCTGGAGTGTAGGGTGGGCAAACGAG.

As regards this clone: The read halts 3 residues ahead of the CDR3 end, with the missing end drawn from the germline J gene. The rearrangement links TRBV2 to TRBJ2-5, with TRBD2 identical over 13 bases. Germline CDR1 reads SNHLY; CDR2 reads FYNNEI. V lost 5 bases, J lost 5 bases, and 5 bases stayed unmatched. This CDR3 comprises 15 residues. Partial CDR3 DNA: TGTGCCAGCAGTCTAGGGACTAGCGGGGTGGAGACC. Protein product: CASSLGTSGVET. From start to end, the CDR3 is CASSLGTSGVETQYF.

Concerning this clone: The read ends 3 residues early relative to the CDR3; the germline J gene fills the gap. The rearrangement uses TRBV7-9 and TRBJ1-1, with D perhaps TRBD1 (6 bases). The CDR3 has 13 amino acids. V dropped 4 bases and J dropped 5 bases, with 11 bases sitting between them. Germline V gives CDR1 SEHNR, CDR2 FQNEAQ (reference sequence). CDR3 DNA, as far as it was read: TGTGCCAGCAGCTCCCCAGGGGCGACTGAA. It specifies CASSSPGATE. The complete CDR3 reads CASSSPGATEAFF.

On this clone: The CDR3 goes on 3 residues after the read ends, and that part is filled in from the germline J gene. This chain connects TRBV2 to TRBJ2-6; D is possibly TRBD1 or TRBD2 (5 bases each). V gave up 9 bases and J gave up 0 bases, with 18 bases separating them. There are 17 residues in the CDR3. Germline V gene sequence: CDR1 SNHLY, CDR2 FYNNEI. This CDR3 is CARWEITGDSGANVLTF. Incomplete CDR3 DNA: TGTGCCAGATGGGAGATTACAGGCGACTCTGGGGCCAACGTC.

Many counts were recorded for this clone. CDR3 sequence: CASSLEAGHTGELFF. Incomplete CDR3 DNA: TGCGCCAGCAGCTTGGAAGCAGGTCACACCGGGGAG. The rearrangement links TRBV5-1 to TRBJ2-2; no clear D gene. The missing CDR3 end, 3 residues past where the read stops, is filled in from the germline J gene. The CDR3 has 15 residues. Germline loops: CDR1 SGHRS, CDR2 YFSETQ. Trimming took 0 bases from V and 3 from J, leaving 9 bases between them.

Notes on this clone: The read stops 3 residues short of the end of the CDR3; the missing end is completed from the germline J gene. The chain has TRBV6-2 or TRBV6-3 and TRBJ2-7, with 7 bases lining up with TRBD1. Losses at the gene ends were 6 bases for V and 3 bases for J; bases not matched to a gene: 8. Germline CDR1 reads MNHEY; CDR2 reads SVGEGT. The CDR3 loop spans 14 amino acids. The sequenced part of the CDR3 DNA is TGTGCCAGCAGAAACAGGGGTCCCCGCTACGAG. Its translation: CASRNRGPRYE. The entire CDR3 protein is CASRNRGPRYEQYF.

The table lists this clone with a few counts. With the read ending 3 residues before the CDR3 end, the germline J gene is used to fill in that end. The chain couples TRBV30 to TRBJ1-5; D not certain. The V gene lost 0 bases and the J gene lost 7 bases, with 10 bases spanning the gap. CDR1 and CDR2 from the germline V gene are GTSNPN and SVGIG (reference sequence). The CDR3 has 13 residues. CDR3 region: CAWSVQIKQPQHF. The sequenced CDR3 bases are TGTGCCTGGAGTGTACAAATAAAGCAGCCC. Drawing the rest from reference TRBV30 and TRBJ1-5, the complete variable domain is SQTIHQWPATLVQPVGSPLSLECTVEGTSNPNLYWYRQAAGRGLQLLFYSVGIGQISSEVPQNLSASRPQDRQFILSSKKLLLSDSGFYLCAWSVQIKQPQHFGDGTRLSIL.

This clone was recorded many times. Read coverage stops 3 residues before the CDR3 terminus; the germline J gene supplies the remainder. The chain recombines TRBV2 with TRBJ2-4, with D tentatively TRBD2 (7 bases). The CDR3 loop spans 15 amino acids. V dropped 6 bases and J dropped 7 bases, with 19 bases sitting between them. The germline CDR1 and CDR2 sequences are SNHLY and FYNNEI. Partial CDR3 DNA: TGTGCCAGCAGCCTACCCCTGGGGGGGGCGAACATT. Residues: CASSLPLGGANI. The CDR3 in its entirety is CASSLPLGGANIQYF.

This clone was recorded a few times. The read terminates 3 residues before the CDR3 end, so the remaining end is supplied by the germline J gene. V is TRBV19 and J is TRBJ2-7, with TRBD1 identical over 7 bases. The CDR3 is 15 amino acids. Germline assignment: CDR1 LNHDA and CDR2 SQIVND (reference sequence). V lost 4 bases and J lost 2; bases outside the gene matches: 8. The chain's CDR3 is CASSRGDRDTYEQYF. The part of the CDR3 DNA that was read is TGTGCCAGTAGTAGAGGAGACAGGGATACCTACGAG.

The CDR3 bases that were read are TGTGCCAGCAGTCGACAGGGAACGCGTGAAAAA. This encodes CASSRQGTREK. The CDR3 in full is CASSRQGTREKLFF. This chain uses TRBV2 with TRBJ1-4, with TRBD1 identical over 7 bases. The sequenced fragment ends 3 residues before the CDR3 boundary, so the rest is inferred from the germline J gene. V was pared by 5 bases and J by 7 bases, with 7 bases of the junction left unmatched. CDR3 length equals 14 residues. Germline CDR1 reads SNHLY; CDR2 reads FYNNEI.

The sample holds many counts of this clone. The CDR3 goes on 3 residues after the read ends, and that part is filled in from the germline J gene. The J gene is TRBJ2-7, the V gene TRBV19, with a possible D match to TRBD1 (5 bases). The CDR3 length is 15 residues. V was shortened by 3 bases and J by 3 bases, with 15 bases between the two germline ends. Germline V gene data show CDR1 as LNHDA and CDR2 as SQIVND (reference sequence). This chain's CDR3 is CASSMTREKGYEQYF. The CDR3 DNA, read in part, is TGTGCCAGTAGTATGACCAGGGAAAAGGGCTACGAG.

This clone is termed medium-sized. The read halts 3 residues ahead of the CDR3 end, with the missing end drawn from the germline J gene. The chain carries TRBV29-1 and TRBJ2-1, with TRBD2 identical over 8 bases. Losses at the gene ends were 5 bases for V and 6 bases for J; bases not matched to a gene: 9. This CDR3 has 14 residues. Germline V gene sequence: CDR1 SQVTM, CDR2 ANQGSEA. CDR3 residues: CSVSGAGGANEQFF. The sequenced part of the CDR3 DNA is TGCAGCGTTTCGGGCGCGGGGGGAGCCAATGAG.

In regard to this clone: The CDR3 end is not reached by the read, which stops 3 residues before it; the germline J gene fills it in. The chain joins TRBV20-1 to TRBJ2-7; 10 nucleotides align to TRBD1. The ends lost 2 bases at V and 2 bases at J; junction bases unmatched: 6. The germline gives CDR1 DFQATT, CDR2 SNEGSKA (reference sequence). CDR3 length equals 15 residues. The DNA read from the CDR3 is TGCAGTGCTAGAAAACCGACAGGGGGCACCTACGAG. Its translation: CSARKPTGGTYE. The complete CDR3 sequence is CSARKPTGGTYEQYF.

The covered CDR3 bases are TGCGCCAGCGCCCCTCAGGGCAGCTCCTACAATGAG. This codes for CASAPQGSSYNE. The whole CDR3 protein is CASAPQGSSYNEQFF. The V and J genes are TRBV5-1 and TRBJ2-1; D might be TRBD1 (5 bases). With the read ending 3 residues before the CDR3 end, the germline J gene is used to fill in that end. In germline, CDR1 is SGHRS, CDR2 YFSETQ. Trimming removed 7 bases at V and 0 bases at J, with 14 bases between. The length of the CDR3 is 15 residues.

This clone was found many times. The sequence runs out 3 residues before the end of the CDR3; the remainder is reconstructed from the germline J gene. The rearrangement links TRBV6-4 to TRBJ2-5; 8 bases are shared with TRBD1. Germline V CDR1 and CDR2: MRHNA, SNTAGT. The CDR3 sequence is 17 residues long. Losses at the gene ends were 6 bases for V and 5 bases for J; bases not matched to a gene: 17. Here the CDR3 reads CASRDRVSRGIEETQYF. Incomplete CDR3 DNA: TGTGCCAGCAGGGACAGGGTATCTCGGGGAATAGAGGAGACC.

This clone was recorded many times. The read finishes 3 residues shy of the CDR3 end, and the germline J gene is used to complete it. This chain links TRBV18 with TRBJ2-3; the D is unclear. The V and J ends lost 5 bases and 4 bases respectively, with 7 bases between them. The CDR3 consists of 12 residues. CDR1 and CDR2 (germline): KGHSH, LQKENI. CDR3 bases read: TGTGCCAGCTCAGATTCGGCAGATACG. Translated: CASSDSADT. The entire CDR3 protein reads CASSDSADTQYF.

The sample holds many counts of this clone. The sequenced fragment ends 3 residues before the CDR3 boundary, so the rest is inferred from the germline J gene. The chain has TRBV5-1 and TRBJ2-2; 9 nucleotides match TRBD2. This CDR3 region has 18 residues. Germline trimming cut 3 bases from V and 1 base from J; bases unmatched to any gene: 10. Germline CDR1 SGHRS, CDR2 YFSETQ. The sequenced part of the CDR3 DNA is TGCGCCAGCAGCTCCGGTAGAAGCGGGGGGAAGAACACCGGGGAG. Protein product: CASSSGRSGGKNTGE. The entire CDR3 protein is CASSSGRSGGKNTGELFF. Drawing the rest from reference TRBV5-1 and TRBJ2-2, the complete variable domain is KAGVTQTPRYLIKTRGQQVTLSCSPISGHRSVSWYQQTPGQGLQFLFEYFSETQRNKGNFPGRFSGRQFSNSRSEMNVSTLELGDSALYLCASSSGRSGGKNTGELFFGEGSRLTVL.

This clone has only a few counts. The missing CDR3 end, 3 residues past where the read stops, is filled in from the germline J gene. V usage is TRBV7-8 and J usage is TRBJ2-7; the D is unclear. V was shortened by 4 bases and J by 0 bases, with 7 bases between the two germline ends. The CDR3 runs to 13 residues. The V gene's germline CDR1 is SGHVS and CDR2 FQNEAQ. CDR3 amino acids: CASSSLISYEQYF. The CDR3 bases that were read are TGTGCCAGCAGCTCGCTAATCTCCTACGAG. The entire variable domain, with the rest obtained from reference TRBV7-8 and TRBJ2-7, is as follows: GAGVSQSPRYKVAKRGQDVALRCDPISGHVSLFWYQQALGQGPEFLTYFQNEAQLDKSGLPSDRFFAERPEGSVSTLKIQRTQQEDSAVYLCASSSLISYEQYFGPGTRLTVT.

Many counts were recorded for this clone. Coverage ceases 3 residues before the CDR3 finishes, and the germline J gene fills in the end. The same CDR3 can be traced to other DNA sequences in this sample. The chain combines TRBV18 with TRBJ1-1, with 8 bases aligning to TRBD1. This CDR3 is built from 17 residues. Germline CDR1 and CDR2: KGHSH and LQKENI. The V gene end was trimmed by 6 bases and the J gene end by 6 bases; junction bases not matched to a gene: 18. CDR3 loop: CASSPNLAQGVGAEAFF. CDR3 bases read: TGTGCCAGCTCGCCGAACCTAGCACAGGGGGTTGGGGCTGAA.

This clone was recorded at least ten times. Coverage ceases 3 residues before the CDR3 finishes, and the germline J gene fills in the end. The J gene is TRBJ2-3, the V gene TRBV7-3; D is ambiguous. Trimming took off 1 base at V and 4 bases at J, with 6 bases between the two ends. Germline-derived CDR1 and CDR2 are SGHTA and FQGTGA. The CDR3 length is 13 residues. Incomplete CDR3 DNA: TGTGCCAGCAGCTTAAGTGTATCAGATACG. Encoded protein: CASSLSVSDT. The whole CDR3 protein is CASSLSVSDTQYF. The variable domain in full, with the rest retrieved from reference TRBV7-3 and TRBJ2-3, is GAGVSQTPSNKVTEKGKYVELRCDPISGHTALYWYRQSLGQGPEFLIYFQGTGAADDSGLPNDRFFAVRPEGSVSTLKIQRTERGDSAVYLCASSLSVSDTQYFGPGTRLTVL.

For this clone: The sequence runs out 3 residues before the end of the CDR3; the remainder is reconstructed from the germline J gene. The V gene is TRBV2, the J gene TRBJ1-4; possibly TRBD1 for D (5 bases). Trimming shortened V by 7 bases and J by 3 bases, and 9 bases separated the two germline ends. From germline, CDR1 is SNHLY and CDR2 FYNNEI. This CDR3 comprises 13 residues. CDR3: CASTWGANEKLFF. Partial CDR3 DNA: TGTGCCAGCACTTGGGGGGCTAATGAAAAA.

This clone appeared a few times. The read halts 3 residues ahead of the CDR3 end, with the missing end drawn from the germline J gene. Other DNA sequences of this sample code for an identical CDR3. The chain carries TRBV19 and TRBJ2-5; D might be TRBD1 (6 bases). There are 12 residues in the CDR3. CDR1 and CDR2 (germline): LNHDA, SQIVND (reference sequence). V gave up 2 bases and J gave up 5 bases, with 6 bases separating them. CDR3 region: CASSIRGETQYF. The CDR3 bases that were read are TGTGCCAGTAGTATAAGGGGGGAGACC.